This T cell receptor beta chain was recovered during a study of CD8 T cells in Susac syndrome (dated by TCRdb to the late 2010s). Notes on the research overall: Repertoire sequencing was used to test whether CD8+ T cell activation and differentiation in Susac syndrome was antigen driven. The clonality of the CD8+ T cell repertoire was compared across some eleven healthy donors, some 14 Susac syndrome patients and around 16 multiple sclerosis patients. Here is what the overall study found, with its caveats: The number of individuals in the TCR sequencing and HLA analysis was acknowledged as relatively small.

RNA was extracted with the RNeasy kit and roughly 0.5 to 1 ug was reverse transcribed using random hexamers. TCR beta CDR3 regions were amplified with the immunoSEQ multiplex PCR assay covering 54 Vbeta and 13 Jbeta segments. Bias from PCR amplification was corrected by using a synthetic template baseline for primer optimization and for computational correction. The authors' analysis ran thus. Reads were assigned to V, D and J genes according to IMGT and analyzed in immunoSEQ Analyzer, with only productive sequences retained. Clonality was computed as one minus Shannon entropy normalized by log2 of the number of productive unique sequences. Public and private clones were assessed among the 100 most prevalent clones of each patient and control. Clones were defined as Susac-specific when absent from the healthy and MS cohorts, from 1,000 to 1,100 published viral clones and from other ImmuneACCESS disease sequences. Through fastp at Q25 and MiXCR, TCRdb rebuilt clones from the public reads, retaining in-frame beta chains. Rows are unified per CDR3 protein, each entry keeping the most common DNA and genes. These V and J calls are TCRdb output, not the study's own analysis. This sample holds around 26,000 distinct CDR3 sequences; about 95% were observed only once. Roughly 0.28% of the sample lies in the top ten.

The CDR3, from cysteine to phenylalanine, totals 16 residues. Of the read, only the CDR3 DNA is kept; its 48 bases are in frame from base 1. For CDR1 and CDR2, the germline V gene lists MGHRA and YSYEKL. V is pared back by 0 bases and J by 4 bases, with 15 bases lying between the germline termini. As regards this clonotype: The antigen this receptor binds is unknown. No quality values exist for individual bases; no much larger clone is one base distant.

Peripheral blood CD8+ and CD4+ T cells from healthy donors, Susac syndrome patients and multiple sclerosis patients were profiled by high-throughput TCR beta sequencing. Healthy donors were included as age- and sex-matched controls. Bulk CD8+ and CD4+ T cells were purified by magnetic negative isolation, whereas CD8+ TEMRA cells were enriched by FACS. Blood was drawn into EDTA tubes, processed within 24 hours, and PBMCs were isolated by density gradient centrifugation. PBMCs intended for TCR sequencing were cryopreserved in liquid nitrogen and were subsequently thawed in a 37 degrees C water bath. The sorted or isolated CD4+, CD8+ and CD8+ TEMRA cells reached a purity of at least 90%.

The receptor comes from a human donor in good health. Sequencing used CD8+ T cells from PBMCs. The V and J genes are TRBV4-1 and TRBJ1-2, with TRBD1 perhaps the D gene, on 6 matching bases. The CDR3 amino acid sequence is: CASSQDSGGDIYGYTF. At the DNA level, the sequence is TGCGCCAGCAGCCAAGATTCCGGGGGCGACATCTATGGCTACACCTTC.